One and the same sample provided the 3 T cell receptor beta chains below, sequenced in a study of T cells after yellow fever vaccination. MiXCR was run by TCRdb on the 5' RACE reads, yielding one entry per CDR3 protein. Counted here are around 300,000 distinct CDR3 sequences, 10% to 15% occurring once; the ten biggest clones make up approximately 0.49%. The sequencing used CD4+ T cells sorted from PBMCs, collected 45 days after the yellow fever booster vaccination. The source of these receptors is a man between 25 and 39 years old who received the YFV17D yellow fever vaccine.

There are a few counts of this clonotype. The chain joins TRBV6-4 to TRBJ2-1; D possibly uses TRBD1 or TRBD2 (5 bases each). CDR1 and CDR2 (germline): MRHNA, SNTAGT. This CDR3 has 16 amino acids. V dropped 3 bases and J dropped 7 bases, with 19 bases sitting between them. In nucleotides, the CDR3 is TGTGCCAGCAGTGATTCAAGCGGAACGTCAGGGAATGAGCAGTTCTTC. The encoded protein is CASSDSSGTSGNEQFF.

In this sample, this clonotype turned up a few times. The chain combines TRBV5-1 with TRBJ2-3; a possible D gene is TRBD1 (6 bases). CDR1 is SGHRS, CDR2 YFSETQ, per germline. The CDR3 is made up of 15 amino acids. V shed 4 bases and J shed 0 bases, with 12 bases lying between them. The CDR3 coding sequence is TGCGCCAGCAGCACTGGACAGAGTAGCACAGATACGCAGTATTTT. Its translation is CASSTGQSSTDTQYF.

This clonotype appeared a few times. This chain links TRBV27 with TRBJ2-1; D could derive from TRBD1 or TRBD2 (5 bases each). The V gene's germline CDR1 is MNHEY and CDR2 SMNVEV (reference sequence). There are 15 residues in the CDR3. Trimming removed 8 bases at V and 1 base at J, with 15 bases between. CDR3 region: CASGWGIQSYNEQFF. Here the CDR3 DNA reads TGTGCCAGCGGATGGGGGATCCAATCCTACAATGAGCAGTTCTTC.